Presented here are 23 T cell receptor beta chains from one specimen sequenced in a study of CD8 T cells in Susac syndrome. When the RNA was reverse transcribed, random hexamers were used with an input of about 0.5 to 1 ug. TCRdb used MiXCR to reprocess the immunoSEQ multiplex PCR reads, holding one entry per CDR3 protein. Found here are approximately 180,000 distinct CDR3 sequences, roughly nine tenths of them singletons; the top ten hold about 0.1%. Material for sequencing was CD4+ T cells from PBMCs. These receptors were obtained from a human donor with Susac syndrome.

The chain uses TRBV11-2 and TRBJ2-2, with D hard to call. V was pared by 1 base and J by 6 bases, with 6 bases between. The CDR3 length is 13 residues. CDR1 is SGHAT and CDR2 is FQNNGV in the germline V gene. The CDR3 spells CASSLVVAGELFF. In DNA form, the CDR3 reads TGTGCCAGCAGCTTAGTTGTCGCCGGGGAGCTGTTTTTT.

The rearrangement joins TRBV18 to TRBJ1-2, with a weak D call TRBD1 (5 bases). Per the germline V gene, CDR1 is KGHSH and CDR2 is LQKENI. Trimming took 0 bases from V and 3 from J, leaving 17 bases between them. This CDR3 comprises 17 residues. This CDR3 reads CASSPPGGTGLDYGYTF. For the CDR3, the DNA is TGTGCCAGCTCACCACCCGGGGGAACAGGTTTGGACTATGGCTACACCTTC. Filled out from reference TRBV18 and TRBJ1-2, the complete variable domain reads NAGVMQNPRHLVRRRGQEARLRCSPMKGHSHVYWYRQLPEEGLKFMVYLQKENIIDESGMPKERFSAEFPKEGPSILRIQQVVRGDSAAYFCASSPPGGTGLDYGYTFGSGTRLTVV.

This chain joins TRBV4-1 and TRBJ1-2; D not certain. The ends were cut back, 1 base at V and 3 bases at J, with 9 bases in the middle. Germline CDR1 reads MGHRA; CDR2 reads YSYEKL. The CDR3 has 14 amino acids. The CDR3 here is CASSQGRWDYGYTF. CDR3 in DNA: TGCGCCAGCAGCCAAGGTCGGTGGGACTATGGCTACACCTTC.

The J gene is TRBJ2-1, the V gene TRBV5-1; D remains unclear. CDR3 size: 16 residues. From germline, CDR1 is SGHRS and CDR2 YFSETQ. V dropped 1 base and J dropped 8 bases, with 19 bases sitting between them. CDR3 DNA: TGCGCCAGCAGCTTGATGGGCCCCACTCGTCGGGATGAGCAGTTCTTC. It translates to CASSLMGPTRRDEQFF.

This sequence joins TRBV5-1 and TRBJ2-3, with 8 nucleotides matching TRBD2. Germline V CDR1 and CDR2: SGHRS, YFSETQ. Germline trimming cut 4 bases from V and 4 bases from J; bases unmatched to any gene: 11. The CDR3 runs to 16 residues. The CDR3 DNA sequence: TGCGCCAGCAGCGCAGTAGCGGGGACCCGGCCAGATACGCAGTATTTT. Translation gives CASSAVAGTRPDTQYF.

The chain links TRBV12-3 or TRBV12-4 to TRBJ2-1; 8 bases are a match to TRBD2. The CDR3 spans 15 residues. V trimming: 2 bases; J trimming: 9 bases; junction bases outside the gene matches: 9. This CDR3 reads CASSLRTGGQSEQFF. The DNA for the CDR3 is TGTGCCAGCAGTTTAAGGACGGGGGGGCAAAGTGAGCAGTTCTTC.

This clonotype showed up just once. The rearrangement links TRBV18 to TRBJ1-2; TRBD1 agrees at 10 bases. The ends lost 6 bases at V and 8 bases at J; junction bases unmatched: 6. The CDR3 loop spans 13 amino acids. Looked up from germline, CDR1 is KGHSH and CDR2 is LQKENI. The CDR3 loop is CASSMGQGRGYTF. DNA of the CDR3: TGTGCCAGCTCGATGGGACAGGGGAGAGGCTACACCTTC.

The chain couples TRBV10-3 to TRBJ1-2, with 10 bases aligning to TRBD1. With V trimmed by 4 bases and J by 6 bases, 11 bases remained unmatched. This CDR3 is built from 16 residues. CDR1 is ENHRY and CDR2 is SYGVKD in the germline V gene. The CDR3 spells CAISVLPGQGNHGYTF. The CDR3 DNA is TGTGCCATCAGTGTCCTACCGGGACAGGGGAACCATGGCTACACCTTC.

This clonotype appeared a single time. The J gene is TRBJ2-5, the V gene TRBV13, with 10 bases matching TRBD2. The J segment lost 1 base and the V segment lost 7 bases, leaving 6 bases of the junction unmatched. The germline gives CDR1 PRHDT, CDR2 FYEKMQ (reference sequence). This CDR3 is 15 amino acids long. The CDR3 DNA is TGTGCCAGCATCAGGACTAGCGGCTTCCAAGAGACCCAGTACTTC. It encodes CASIRTSGFQETQYF.

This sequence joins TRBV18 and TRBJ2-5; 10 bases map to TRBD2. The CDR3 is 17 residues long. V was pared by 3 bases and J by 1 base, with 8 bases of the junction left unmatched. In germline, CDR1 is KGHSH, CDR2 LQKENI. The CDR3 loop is CASSPSSRTSGQETQYF. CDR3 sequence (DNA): TGTGCCAGCTCACCCTCTTCCCGGACTAGCGGCCAAGAGACCCAGTACTTC.

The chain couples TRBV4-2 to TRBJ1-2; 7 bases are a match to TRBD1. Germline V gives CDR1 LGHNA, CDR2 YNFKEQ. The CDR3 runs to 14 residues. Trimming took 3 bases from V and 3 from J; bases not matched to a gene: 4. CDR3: CASSQQTGDYGYTF. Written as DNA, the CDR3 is TGTGCCAGCAGCCAGCAAACAGGGGACTATGGCTACACCTTC.

The CDR3 reads CSASSIAGGLYNEQFF. In DNA, the CDR3 is TGCAGTGCCTCTAGTATAGCGGGGGGGCTCTACAATGAGCAGTTCTTC. The chain combines TRBV20-1 with TRBJ2-1; 11 bases are shared with TRBD2. The CDR3 consists of 16 residues. V trimming: 6 bases; J trimming: 3 bases; junction bases outside the gene matches: 10. Germline V gene sequence: CDR1 DFQATT, CDR2 SNEGSKA (reference sequence).

The CDR3 coding sequence is TGCAGTGCTAGAGGGCTAGCGGGGGTTGACACCGGGGAGCTGTTTTTT. Its translation: CSARGLAGVDTGELFF. The rearrangement uses TRBV20-1 and TRBJ2-2; 10 bases align to TRBD2. V trimming: 1 base; J trimming: 3 bases; junction bases outside the gene matches: 5. From germline, CDR1 is DFQATT and CDR2 SNEGSKA (reference sequence). The CDR3 is 16 amino acids.

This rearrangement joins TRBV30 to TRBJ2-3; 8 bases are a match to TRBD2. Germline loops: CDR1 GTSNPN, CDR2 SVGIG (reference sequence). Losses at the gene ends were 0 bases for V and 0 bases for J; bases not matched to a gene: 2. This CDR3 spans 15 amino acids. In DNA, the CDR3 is TGTGCCTGGAGTGTTGGCGGGGGGAGCACAGATACGCAGTATTTT. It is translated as CAWSVGGGSTDTQYF.

The CDR3 region is CASSLTGVGGYTF. For the CDR3, the DNA is TGTGCCAGCAGCTTGACAGGGGTGGGTGGCTACACCTTC. The V call is TRBV5-8, the J call TRBJ1-2, with 7 bases lining up with TRBD1. The junction had 4 bases not matched to a gene; V was cut back by 1 base and J by 7 bases. The germline V gene has CDR1 SGHTS and CDR2 YDEGEE. The CDR3 has 13 residues.

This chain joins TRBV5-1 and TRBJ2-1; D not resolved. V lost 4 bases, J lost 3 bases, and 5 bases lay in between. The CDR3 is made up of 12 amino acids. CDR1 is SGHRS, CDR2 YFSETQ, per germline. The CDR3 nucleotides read TGCGCCAGCAGCGTCAACTACAATGAGCAGTTCTTC. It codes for CASSVNYNEQFF.

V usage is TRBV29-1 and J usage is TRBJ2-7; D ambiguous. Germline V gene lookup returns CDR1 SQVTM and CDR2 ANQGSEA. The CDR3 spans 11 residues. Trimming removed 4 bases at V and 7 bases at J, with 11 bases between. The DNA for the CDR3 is TGCAGCGTTGCATTTCACAGAGAGCAGTACTTC. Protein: CSVAFHREQYF.

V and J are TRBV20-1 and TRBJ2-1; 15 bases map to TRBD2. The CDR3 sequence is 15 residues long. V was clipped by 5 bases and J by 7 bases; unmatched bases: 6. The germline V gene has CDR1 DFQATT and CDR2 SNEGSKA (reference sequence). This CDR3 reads CSAPGLAGGGNEQFF. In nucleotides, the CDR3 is TGCAGTGCTCCGGGACTAGCGGGAGGAGGTAATGAGCAGTTCTTC.

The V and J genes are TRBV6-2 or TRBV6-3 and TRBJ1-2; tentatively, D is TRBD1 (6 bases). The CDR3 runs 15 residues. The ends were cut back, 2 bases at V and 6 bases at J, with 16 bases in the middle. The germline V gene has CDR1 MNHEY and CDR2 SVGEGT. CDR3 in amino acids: CASSYPGRGVNGYTF. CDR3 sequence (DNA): TGTGCCAGCAGTTACCCTGGCAGGGGAGTGAATGGCTACACCTTC.

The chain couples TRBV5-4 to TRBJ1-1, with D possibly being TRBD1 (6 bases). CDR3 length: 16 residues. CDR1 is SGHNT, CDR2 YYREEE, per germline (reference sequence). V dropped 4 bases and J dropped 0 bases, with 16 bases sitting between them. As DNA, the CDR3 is TGTGCCAGCAGCCCCGCCGGGGGGCTGCTGAACACTGAAGCTTTCTTT. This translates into CASSPAGGLLNTEAFF.

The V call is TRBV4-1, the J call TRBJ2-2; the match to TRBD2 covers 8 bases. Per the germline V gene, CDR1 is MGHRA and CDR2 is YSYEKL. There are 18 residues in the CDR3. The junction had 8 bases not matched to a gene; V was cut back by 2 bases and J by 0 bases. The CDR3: CASSQRSVTSANTGELFF. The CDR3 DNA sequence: TGCGCCAGCAGCCAAAGATCGGTGACTAGCGCGAACACCGGGGAGCTGTTTTTT.

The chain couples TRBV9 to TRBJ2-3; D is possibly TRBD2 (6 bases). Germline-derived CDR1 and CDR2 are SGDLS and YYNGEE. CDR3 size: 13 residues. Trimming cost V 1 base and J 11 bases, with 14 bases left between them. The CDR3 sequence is CASSVNSVGGQYF. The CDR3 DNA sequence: TGTGCCAGCAGCGTAAATAGCGTCGGGGGGCAGTATTTT.

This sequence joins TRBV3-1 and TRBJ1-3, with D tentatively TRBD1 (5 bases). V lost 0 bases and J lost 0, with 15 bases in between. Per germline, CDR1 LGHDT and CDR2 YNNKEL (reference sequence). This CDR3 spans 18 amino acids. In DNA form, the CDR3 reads TGTGCCAGCAGCCAAGATGCTTCCAGGGCGAGCTCTGGAAACACCATATATTTT. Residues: CASSQDASRASSGNTIYF.